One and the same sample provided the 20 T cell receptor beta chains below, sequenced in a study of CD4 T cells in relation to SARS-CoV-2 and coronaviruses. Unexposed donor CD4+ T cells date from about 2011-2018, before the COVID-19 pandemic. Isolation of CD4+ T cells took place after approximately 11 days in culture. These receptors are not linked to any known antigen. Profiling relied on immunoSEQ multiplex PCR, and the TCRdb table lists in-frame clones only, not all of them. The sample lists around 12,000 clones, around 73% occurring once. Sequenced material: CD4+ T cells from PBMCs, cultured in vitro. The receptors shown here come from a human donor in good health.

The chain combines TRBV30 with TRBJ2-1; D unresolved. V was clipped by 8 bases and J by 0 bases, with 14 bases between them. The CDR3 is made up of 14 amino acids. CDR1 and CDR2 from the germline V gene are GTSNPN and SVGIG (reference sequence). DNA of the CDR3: TGTGCCGCCAACAGTTTGAGCTCCTACAATGAGCAGTTCTTC. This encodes CAANSLSSYNEQFF. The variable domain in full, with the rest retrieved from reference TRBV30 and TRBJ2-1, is SQTIHQWPATLVQPVGSPLSLECTVEGTSNPNLYWYRQAAGRGLQLLFYSVGIGQISSEVPQNLSASRPQDRQFILSSKKLLLSDSGFYLCAANSLSSYNEQFFGPGTRLTVL.

The CDR3 here is CATGRRLAGGSSYEQYF. CDR3 nucleotides: TGTGCCACCGGGCGAAGGCTAGCGGGAGGGAGCTCCTACGAGCAGTACTTC. The chain carries TRBV27 and TRBJ2-7; 12 bases map to TRBD2. Germline V gene lookup returns CDR1 MNHEY and CDR2 SMNVEV (reference sequence). Unmatched junction bases numbered 13, after V lost 10 bases and J lost 0 bases. The CDR3 runs to 17 residues.

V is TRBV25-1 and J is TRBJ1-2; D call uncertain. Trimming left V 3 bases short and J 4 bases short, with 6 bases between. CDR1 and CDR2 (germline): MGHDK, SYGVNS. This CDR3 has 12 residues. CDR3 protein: CASSEGGYGYTF. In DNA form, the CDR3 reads TGTGCCAGCAGTGAGGGTGGCTATGGCTACACCTTC.

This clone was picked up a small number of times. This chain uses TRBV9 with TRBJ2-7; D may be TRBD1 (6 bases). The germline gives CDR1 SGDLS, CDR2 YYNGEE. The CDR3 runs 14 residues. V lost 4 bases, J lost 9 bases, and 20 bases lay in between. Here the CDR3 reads CASSPSGQGNVQYF. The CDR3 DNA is TGTGCCAGCAGCCCTTCCGGTCAGGGGAATGTGCAGTACTTC.

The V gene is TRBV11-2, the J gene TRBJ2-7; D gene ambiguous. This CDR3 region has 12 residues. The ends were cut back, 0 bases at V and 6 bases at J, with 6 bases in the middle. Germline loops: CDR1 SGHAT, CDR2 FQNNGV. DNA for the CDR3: TGTGCCAGCAGCTTAGAGCAGGTCGAGCAGTACTTC. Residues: CASSLEQVEQYF.

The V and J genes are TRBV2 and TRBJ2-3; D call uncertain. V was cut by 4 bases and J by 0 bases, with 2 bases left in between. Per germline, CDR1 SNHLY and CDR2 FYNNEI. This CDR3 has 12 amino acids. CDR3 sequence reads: CASSGSTDTQYF. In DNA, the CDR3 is TGTGCCAGCAGTGGGAGCACAGATACGCAGTATTTT.

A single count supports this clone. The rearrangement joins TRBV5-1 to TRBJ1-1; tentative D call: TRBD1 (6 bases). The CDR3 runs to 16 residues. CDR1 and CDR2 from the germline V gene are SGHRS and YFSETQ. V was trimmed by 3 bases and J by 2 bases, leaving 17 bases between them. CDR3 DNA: TGCGCCAGCAGCTCCCCCGAGACAGGTTACAACACTGAAGCTTTCTTT. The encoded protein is CASSSPETGYNTEAFF.

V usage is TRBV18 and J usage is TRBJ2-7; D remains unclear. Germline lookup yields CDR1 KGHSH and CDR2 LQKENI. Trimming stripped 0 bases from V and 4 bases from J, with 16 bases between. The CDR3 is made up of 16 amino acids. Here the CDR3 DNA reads TGTGCCAGCTCACCACCGGCGGCTCCTCGTGGGTACGAGCAGTACTTC. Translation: CASSPPAAPRGYEQYF.

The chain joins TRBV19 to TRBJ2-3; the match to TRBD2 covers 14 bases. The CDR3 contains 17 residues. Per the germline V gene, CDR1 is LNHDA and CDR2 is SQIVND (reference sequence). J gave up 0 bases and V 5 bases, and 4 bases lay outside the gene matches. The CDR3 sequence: CASSLGLAGGSTDTQYF. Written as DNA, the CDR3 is TGTGCCAGTAGTCTCGGACTAGCGGGAGGAAGCACAGATACGCAGTATTTT.

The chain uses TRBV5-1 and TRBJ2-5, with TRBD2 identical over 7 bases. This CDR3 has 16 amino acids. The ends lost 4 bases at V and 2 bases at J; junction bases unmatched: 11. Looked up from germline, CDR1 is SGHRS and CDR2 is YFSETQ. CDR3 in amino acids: CASSRGTTPLQETQYF. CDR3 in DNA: TGCGCCAGCAGCCGGGGGACTACTCCACTTCAAGAGACCCAGTACTTC.

CDR3 DNA: TGTGCCAGCAGCCGGACTAGCAACGAGCAGTACTTC. This encodes CASSRTSNEQYF. The rearrangement uses TRBV3-1 (or the pseudogene TRBV3-2) and TRBJ2-7; 8 bases agree with TRBD2. In germline, CDR1 is LGHDT, CDR2 YNNKEL (reference sequence). This CDR3 is built from 12 residues. The junction had 1 base not matched to a gene; V was cut back by 4 bases and J by 5 bases.

The CDR3 sequence is CALSPGTMNTGELFF. In DNA form, the CDR3 reads TGTGCCCTCTCACCCGGGACAATGAACACCGGGGAGCTGTTTTTT. The V gene is TRBV2, the J gene TRBJ2-2; perhaps TRBD1 as D (6 bases). Between the trimmed V and J ends, which lost 11 bases and 1 base, there was a span of 17 bases. Germline V CDR1 and CDR2: SNHLY, FYNNEI. The CDR3 runs 15 residues.

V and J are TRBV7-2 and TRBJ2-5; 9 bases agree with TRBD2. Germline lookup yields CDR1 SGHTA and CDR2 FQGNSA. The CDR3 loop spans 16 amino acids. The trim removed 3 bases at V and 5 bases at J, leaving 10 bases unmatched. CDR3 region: CASSLGASGGWETQYF. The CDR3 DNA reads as TGTGCCAGCAGCTTGGGGGCGAGCGGGGGGTGGGAGACCCAGTACTTC. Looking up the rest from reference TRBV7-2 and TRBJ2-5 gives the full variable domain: GAGVSQSPSNKVTEKGKDVELRCDPISGHTALYWYRQSLGQGLEFLIYFQGNSAPDKSGLPSDRFSAERTGGSVSTLTIQRTQQEDSAVYLCASSLGASGGWETQYFGPGTRLLVL.

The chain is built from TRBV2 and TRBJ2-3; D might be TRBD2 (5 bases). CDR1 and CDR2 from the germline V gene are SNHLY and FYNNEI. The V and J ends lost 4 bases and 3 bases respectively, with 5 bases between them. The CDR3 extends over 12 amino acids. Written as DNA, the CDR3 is TGTGCCAGCAGTGTAGCGACAGATACGCAGTATTTT. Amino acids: CASSVATDTQYF. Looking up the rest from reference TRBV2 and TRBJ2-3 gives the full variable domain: EPEVTQTPSHQVTQMGQEVILRCVPISNHLYFYWYRQILGQKVEFLVSFYNNEISEKSEIFDDQFSVERPDGSNFTLKIRSTKLEDSAMYFCASSVATDTQYFGPGTRLTVL.

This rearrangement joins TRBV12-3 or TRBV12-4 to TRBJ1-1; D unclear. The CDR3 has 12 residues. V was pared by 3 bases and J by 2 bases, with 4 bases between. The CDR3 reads CASSLSNTEAFF. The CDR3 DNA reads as TGTGCCAGCAGTTTGAGCAACACTGAAGCTTTCTTT.

This CDR3 is CATTGPSMNTEAFF. As DNA, the CDR3 is TGTGCCACAACAGGGCCCTCAATGAACACTGAAGCTTTCTTT. The chain recombines TRBV19 with TRBJ1-1, with D perhaps TRBD1 (6 bases). The germline V gene has CDR1 LNHDA and CDR2 SQIVND (reference sequence). The CDR3 has 14 amino acids. Trimming removed 10 bases from V and 0 bases from J, with 15 bases in between.

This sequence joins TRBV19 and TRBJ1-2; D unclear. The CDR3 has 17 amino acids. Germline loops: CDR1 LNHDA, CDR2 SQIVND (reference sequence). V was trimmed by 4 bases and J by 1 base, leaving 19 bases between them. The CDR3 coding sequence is TGTGCCAGTAGTACATGGGGAGCCCTCACCCGTAACTATGGCTACACCTTC. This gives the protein CASSTWGALTRNYGYTF.

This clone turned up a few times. The CDR3, as DNA: TGTGCCAGCAGCCAAGGACTTCAGGGGAGTCAGCCCCAGCATTTT. This gives the protein CASSQGLQGSQPQHF. The chain couples TRBV3-1 (or the pseudogene TRBV3-2) to TRBJ1-5, with D perhaps matching TRBD1 (6 bases). This CDR3 region has 15 residues. CDR1 and CDR2 from the germline V gene are LGHDT and YNNKEL (reference sequence). V dropped 1 base and J dropped 6 bases, with 13 bases sitting between them.

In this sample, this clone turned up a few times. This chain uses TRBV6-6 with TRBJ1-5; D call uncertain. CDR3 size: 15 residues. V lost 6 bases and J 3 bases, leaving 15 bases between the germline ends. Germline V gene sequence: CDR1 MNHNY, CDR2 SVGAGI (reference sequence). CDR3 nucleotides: TGTGCCAGCAGGGGTTCCGGACGGGACAATCAGCCCCAGCATTTT. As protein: CASRGSGRDNQPQHF.

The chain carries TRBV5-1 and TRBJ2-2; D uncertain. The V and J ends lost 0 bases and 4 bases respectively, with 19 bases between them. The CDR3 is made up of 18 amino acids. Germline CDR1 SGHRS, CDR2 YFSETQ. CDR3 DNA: TGCGCCAGCAGCTTGGCCGGGTTAGCTACATCGGGCACCGGGGAGCTGTTTTTT. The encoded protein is CASSLAGLATSGTGELFF.